The 18 T cell receptor beta chains below all came from one sample that was sequenced in a study of T cells in Graves' hyperthyroidism and ophthalmopathy. RNA transcripts yielded amplified TCR beta CDR3 regions. TCR CDR3 regions were first amplified by RT-PCR with HTBI primers. TCRdb fed the multiplex PCR reads into MiXCR, producing one record per CDR3 protein. The sample lists about 610,000 distinct CDR3 sequences; more than 45% were seen once. The sequencing sample was made of peripheral blood or thyroid tissue (not recorded which). All receptors derive from a woman in her late teens or twenties with Graves' hyperthyroidism.

The genes are TRBV20-1 and TRBJ2-2; no definite D call. V lost 1 base, J lost 4 bases, and 1 base lay in between. Germline V gives CDR1 DFQATT, CDR2 SNEGSKA (reference sequence). The CDR3 length is 11 residues. Here the CDR3 DNA reads TGCAGTGCTAGAGCCACCGGGGAGCTGTTTTTT. As protein: CSARATGELFF.

As for this clonotype: This may stem from a read error, because a much larger clone lies one nucleotide away. The chain employs TRBV19 and TRBJ1-1; no reliable D call. Germline V gene data show CDR1 as LNHDA and CDR2 as SQIVND (reference sequence). This CDR3 is 14 amino acids long. The CDR3 DNA sequence: TGTGCCAGTAGTATAAACACCGAGAACACTGAAGCTTCCTTT. Its translation: CASSINTENTEASF.

The table lists this clonotype with many counts. The V call is TRBV2, the J call TRBJ1-6, with D tentatively TRBD1 (5 bases). Trimming took 7 bases from V and 2 from J, leaving 15 bases between them. This CDR3 has 16 amino acids. CDR1 is SNHLY, CDR2 FYNNEI, per germline. This chain's CDR3 is CASTQEGRTYNSPLHF. Written as DNA, the CDR3 is TGTGCCAGCACCCAGGAGGGGCGTACCTATAATTCACCCCTCCACTTT.

The chain links TRBV2 to TRBJ2-5; 10 bases match TRBD2. The germline V gene has CDR1 SNHLY and CDR2 FYNNEI. The V segment lost 6 bases and the J segment 2 bases; nucleotides outside the gene matches: 9. This CDR3 has 16 amino acids. DNA for the CDR3: TGTGCCAGCAGGCTACTAGCGGGATCGAGGCAAGAGACCCAGTACTTC. Translation: CASRLLAGSRQETQYF.

The V gene is TRBV25-1, the J gene TRBJ1-5; D uncertain. V dropped 4 bases and J dropped 7 bases, with 2 bases sitting between them. Germline V lookup: CDR1 MGHDK, CDR2 SYGVNS. CDR3 size: 10 residues. The CDR3 loop reads CASSVQPQHF. In nucleotides, the CDR3 is TGTGCCAGCAGTGTCCAGCCCCAGCATTTT. Supplemented by reference TRBV25-1 and TRBJ1-5, the full variable domain reads EADIYQTPRYLVIGTGKKITLECSQTMGHDKMYWYQQDPGMELHLIHYSYGVNSTEKGDLSSESTVSRIRTEHFPLTLESARPSHTSQYLCASSVQPQHFGDGTRLSIL.

This chain joins TRBV2 and TRBJ2-7; 8 bases are a match to TRBD1. V shed 6 bases and J 4 bases; nucleotides not matched to a gene: 8. The length of the CDR3 is 14 residues. Per germline, CDR1 SNHLY and CDR2 FYNNEI. The CDR3 loop reads CASSDRGETYEQYF. In nucleotides, the CDR3 is TGTGCCAGCAGCGACAGGGGAGAGACATACGAGCAGTACTTC.

V gene TRBV2 combines with J gene TRBJ2-7; 14 nucleotides line up with TRBD2. CDR1 and CDR2 from the germline V gene are SNHLY and FYNNEI. This CDR3 comprises 15 residues. The ends lost 7 bases at V and 3 bases at J; junction bases unmatched: 5. This CDR3 is CASKGTSGRVYEQYF. The CDR3 bases are TGTGCCAGCAAAGGGACTAGCGGGAGAGTCTACGAGCAGTACTTC.

Turning to this clonotype: A much larger clone lies one base from this, so it may be a read error. The chain uses TRBV7-6 and TRBJ2-5, with D uncertain. Germline V gene sequence: CDR1 SGHVS, CDR2 FNYEAQ. Trimming removed 0 bases from V and 1 base from J, with 6 bases in between. There are 14 residues in the CDR3. In DNA form, the CDR3 reads TGTGCCAGCAGCTTAGCGGGGATCCAAGAGACCCAGTACTTC. The encoded protein is CASSLAGIQETQYF.

The chain is built from TRBV20-1 and TRBJ2-7, with D possibly TRBD2 on 6 matching bases. Germline CDR1 reads DFQATT; CDR2 reads SNEGSKA (reference sequence). The CDR3 is made up of 12 amino acids. V was trimmed by 1 base and J by 11 bases, leaving 15 bases between them. The DNA for the CDR3 is TGCAGTGCTAGAGGCCCGAGGGCTAGCGAGTACTTC. Translated: CSARGPRASEYF.

This clonotype was picked up a small number of times. The rearrangement links TRBV7-2 to TRBJ2-7, with a possible D match to TRBD2 (6 bases). The CDR3 runs 13 residues. Trimming took 6 bases from V and 9 from J, leaving 18 bases between them. CDR1 is SGHTA, CDR2 FQGNSA, per germline. This chain's CDR3 is CASSIREVDTQYF. CDR3 DNA sequence: TGTGCCAGCAGTATCAGGGAGGTAGATACGCAGTACTTC.

The sample holds many counts of this clonotype. The rearrangement joins TRBV15 to TRBJ2-7; D possibly corresponds to TRBD2 (5 bases). The CDR3 has 13 residues. Looked up from germline, CDR1 is LNHNV and CDR2 is YYDKDF (reference sequence). V was shortened by 2 bases and J by 3 bases, with 8 bases between the two germline ends. CDR3 residues: CATSRLANYEQYF. The CDR3 DNA follows: TGTGCCACCAGCAGACTAGCAAACTACGAGCAGTACTTC.

This clonotype came up many times. The gene calls are TRBV18 and TRBJ2-6; D not resolved. Trimming took 8 bases from V and 4 from J, leaving 6 bases between them. This CDR3 comprises 12 residues. Per germline, CDR1 KGHSH and CDR2 LQKENI. CDR3 nucleotides: TGTGCCAGCAGCCCCGGGGCCAACGTCCTGACTTTC. Protein: CASSPGANVLTF. Full variable domain (rest looked up from reference TRBV18 and TRBJ2-6): NAGVMQNPRHLVRRRGQEARLRCSPMKGHSHVYWYRQLPEEGLKFMVYLQKENIIDESGMPKERFSAEFPKEGPSILRIQQVVRGDSAAYFCASSPGANVLTFGAGSRLTVL.

The genes are TRBV7-9 and TRBJ2-5; 13 bases match TRBD2. Germline CDR1 SEHNR, CDR2 FQNEAQ (reference sequence). The CDR3 has 16 residues. V gave up 4 bases and J gave up 7 bases; unmatched junction bases: 9. In nucleotides, the CDR3 is TGTGCCAGCAGCTCACTAGCGGGAGGGACAAAAGGGACCCAGTACTTC. This gives the protein CASSSLAGGTKGTQYF.

As to this clonotype: A much larger clone differs by one base, so this may be a read error. The chain is built from TRBV10-3 and TRBJ1-6; tentative D call: TRBD1 (5 bases). CDR3 length equals 14 residues. V lost 3 bases to trimming and J lost 9 bases, with 12 bases between them. Germline V lookup: CDR1 ENHRY, CDR2 SYGVKD. The CDR3 bases are TGTGCCATCAGTGAACAGGCGTATTTTTCACCCCTCCACTTT. Its protein product is CAISEQAYFSPLHF.

In the case of this clonotype: A read error is likely, as this CDR3 ends without the conserved phenylalanine or tryptophan. The limits of the CDR3 on the DNA are not certain, so only TCRdb's listed CDR3 is given. This chain uses TRBV11-3 with TRBJ2-7; the table gives TRBD1 as D, unverified against the DNA. The CDR3 sequence runs 8 residues, both termini included. Germline V gives CDR1 SGHNT, CDR2 YENEEA. CDR3 amino acids: CASSSPRT.

The V call is TRBV7-3, the J call TRBJ1-5, with D perhaps given as TRBD1 or TRBD2 (6 bases each). The J call may be in error: the DNA end matches TRBJ2-3 better. Germline V CDR1 and CDR2: SGHTA, FQGTGA. CDR3 length equals 16 residues. This chain's CDR3 is CASGQGGFGGTDTQYF. The CDR3 bases are TGTGCCAGCGGCCAAGGGGGGTTTGGGGGCACAGATACGCAGTATTTT.

Ten or more counts support this clonotype. The rearrangement links TRBV10-3 to TRBJ2-7; no reliable D call. CDR1 is ENHRY, CDR2 SYGVKD, per germline. Trimming removed 6 bases at V and 0 bases at J, with 3 bases between. The CDR3 loop spans 11 amino acids. The DNA for the CDR3 is TGTGCCATCAGCGACTCCTACGAGCAGTACTTC. Protein sequence: CAISDSYEQYF.

This chain links TRBV9 with TRBJ1-4; possibly TRBD1 for D (5 bases). This CDR3 has 18 residues. Germline-derived CDR1 and CDR2 are SGDLS and YYNGEE. V lost 3 bases and J lost 6, with 24 bases in between. CDR3 sequence (DNA): TGTGCCAGCAGCGGAACTAGCGGGAGTGGGACCGGGGATGAAAAACTGTTTTTT. This encodes CASSGTSGSGTGDEKLFF.